The text below deals with one T cell receptor beta chain. The V gene end was trimmed by 2 bases and the J gene end by 6 bases; junction bases not matched to a gene: 9. This CDR3 comprises 16 residues. Germline CDR1 and CDR2: SGHAT and FQNNGV. The sample comes from a study of yellow fever vaccine responses in identical twins. TCRdb independently ran MiXCR on the RT-PCR reads; one entry per CDR3 protein. The sample lists tens of thousands of distinct CDR3 sequences; approximately 54% were seen once. The rearrangement joins TRBV11-2 to TRBJ2-3; 9 bases match TRBD1. This specimen was T cells from blood (PBMCs), unsorted or a sorted subset (not recorded which), taken before or after yellow fever vaccination (not recorded which). The sequence derives from a woman younger than 30 who received the yellow fever vaccine. The CDR3 loop reads CASSLWPGQGMDTQYF. CDR3 nucleotide sequence: TGTGCCAGCAGCTTATGGCCGGGACAGGGCATGGATACGCAGTATTTT.